The present entry profiles one T cell receptor (beta chain) with its context. Its antigen is not identified. The data are from a study of shared clonotypes between healthy human individuals. Whole-study results and caveats: A few donors had roughly 5% of their naive CD4 clonotypes in common.

After removal of 5 bases from V and 6 bases from J, the junction contained 13 bases not matched to a gene. This CDR3 has 15 amino acids. Per germline, CDR1 SEHNR and CDR2 FQNEAQ (reference sequence). Generated by immunoSEQ multiplex PCR, the TCRdb table keeps only in-frame clones and is missing some. This sample has approximately 2.4 million clones, with around 95% found just once. The chain carries TRBV7-9 and TRBJ2-7; 7 bases are shared with TRBD2. Sequencing was done on a sample of naive CD4+ T cells sorted from blood. Subset: CD45RA+ positively selected. The TCR sequence derives from a young man in good health. CDR3 nucleotides: TGTGCCAGCAGCCCGGTCTGGTCGGGGGGTAGCGAGCAGTACTTC. This sequence encodes CASSPVWSGGSEQYF.